These 25 T cell receptor beta chains were all obtained from the same sample, sequenced in a study of early T cells in non-severe SARS-CoV-2 infection listed by TCRdb under 2021. Library preparation used 5' RACE. The sequencer listed for this sample is NextSeq 500. Clones were called with MiXCR by TCRdb after fastp trimmed the public reads at Q25, and only in-frame beta chains were retained. Identical CDR3 protein sequences are pooled into one entry, listed with their most common genes and DNA. This sample has 35,000 to 40,000 distinct CDR3 sequences in its table, and roughly 3.9% of those were observed once. About a tenth of the sample lies in the top ten. The sample comprised whole blood. All receptors derive from an adult who was a healthcare worker with PCR-confirmed SARS-CoV-2 infection or an uninfected control (not recorded which).

This clonotype has a count of ten or more. The chain links TRBV11-2 to TRBJ2-3; 10 bases line up with TRBD2. Trimming cost V 1 base and J 4 bases; bases outside gene matches: 14. This CDR3 has 19 amino acids. CDR1 and CDR2 (germline): SGHAT, FQNNGV. Here the CDR3 DNA reads TGTGCCAGCAGCTTAGTCGGGGTTAGGGCTAGCGGGAGAGCAGATACGCAGTATTTT. Translating it yields CASSLVGVRASGRADTQYF.

This clonotype was detected many times. The chain combines TRBV7-2 with TRBJ2-7; perhaps TRBD1 as D (6 bases). V lost 5 bases to trimming and J lost 6 bases, with 11 bases between them. The CDR3 is 12 amino acids. The germline V gene encodes CDR1 SGHTA and CDR2 FQGNSA. CDR3 nucleotides: TGTGCCAGCAGCCCCAACAGGGTCGAGCAGTACTTC. It specifies CASSPNRVEQYF.

This clonotype was found many times. This chain links TRBV18 with TRBJ2-3, with D possibly called TRBD1 or TRBD2 (5 bases each). Trimming cost V 4 bases and J 5 bases, with 10 bases left between them. The CDR3 is 13 amino acids. Germline lookup yields CDR1 KGHSH and CDR2 LQKENI. The CDR3 region is CASSLRDGDTQYF. The DNA for the CDR3 is TGTGCCAGCTCACTCCGGGACGGAGATACGCAGTATTTT.

This clonotype was seen many times. The chain carries TRBV29-1 and TRBJ2-1; 10 bases fit TRBD1. V gave up 6 bases and J gave up 10 bases; unmatched junction bases: 6. The CDR3 sequence is 12 residues long. CDR1 SQVTM and CDR2 ANQGSEA come from the germline V gene. CDR3 sequence (DNA): TGCAGCGTAGACAGGGGGCTGGGGGAGCAGTTCTTC. This translates into CSVDRGLGEQFF.

This clonotype was seen ten or more times. V is TRBV25-1 and J is TRBJ1-2, with 7 bases matching TRBD1. CDR3 length equals 12 residues. Germline values: CDR1 MGHDK, CDR2 SYGVNS. V shed 4 bases and J 8 bases; nucleotides not matched to a gene: 4. CDR3 in DNA: TGTGCCAGCAGTGGACAGGGTGAGGGCTACACCTTC. Translation: CASSGQGEGYTF.

This clonotype was picked up a small number of times. Germline is not matched at one junction end, which may reflect a read error. V and J are TRBV5-1 and TRBJ2-2; no firm D call. The CDR3 sequence is 14 residues long. Per the germline V gene, CDR1 is SGHRS and CDR2 is YFSETQ. CDR3 amino acids: CATSPEANTGELFF. The CDR3 DNA sequence: TGCGCCACCAGCCCAGAAGCGAACACCGGGGAGCTGTTTTTT.

The genes are TRBV6-1 and TRBJ2-7; D is undetermined. Trimming left V 2 bases short and J 3 bases short, with 8 bases between. CDR3 length: 13 amino acids. Germline V gene data show CDR1 as MNHNS and CDR2 as SASEGT. The CDR3 loop reads CASSERVNYEQYV. The CDR3 DNA reads TGTGCCAGCAGTGAACGGGTGAACTACGAGCAGTACGTC.

The chain employs TRBV12-3 or TRBV12-4 and TRBJ2-7; 10 bases match TRBD2. The ends lost 1 base at V and 8 bases at J; junction bases unmatched: 5. The CDR3 extends over 14 amino acids. DNA of the CDR3: TGTGCCAGCAGTTTAGGCCTAGCGGGAGCCAAGCAGTACTTC. As protein: CASSLGLAGAKQYF.

This clonotype was picked up many times. This rearrangement joins TRBV10-3 to TRBJ1-1; tentative D call: TRBD1 (5 bases). V was pared by 4 bases and J by 0 bases, with 12 bases between. Germline CDR1 ENHRY, CDR2 SYGVKD. The CDR3 contains 15 residues. The CDR3 DNA reads as TGTGCCATCAGTGCGGGGCAGAGAATGAACACTGAAGCTTTCTTT. Amino acids: CAISAGQRMNTEAFF.

This clonotype was observed at least ten times. V gene TRBV29-1 combines with J gene TRBJ1-1, with D possibly being TRBD1 (6 bases). In germline, CDR1 is SQVTM, CDR2 ANQGSEA. The CDR3 is 12 amino acids. V gave up 3 bases and J gave up 1 base, with 6 bases separating them. CDR3 bases: TGCAGCGTTGACAGGGGGAACACTGAAGCTTTCTTT. It codes for CSVDRGNTEAFF.

This clonotype was seen a handful of times. The rearrangement uses TRBV10-3 and TRBJ2-1, with a weak D call TRBD2 (5 bases). Between the trimmed V and J ends, which lost 10 bases and 6 bases, there was a span of 16 bases. The CDR3 is made up of 13 amino acids. Germline-derived CDR1 and CDR2 are ENHRY and SYGVKD. CDR3 in DNA: TGTGCCACCTCAGGAGGTCTAACCAATGAGCAGTTCTTC. Translating it yields CATSGGLTNEQFF.

The chain joins TRBV18 to TRBJ2-5; 9 bases are shared with TRBD2. V lost 0 bases to trimming and J lost 8 bases; unmatched junction nucleotides: 7. Germline CDR1 is KGHSH and CDR2 is LQKENI. This CDR3 has 15 amino acids. The CDR3, as DNA: TGTGCCAGCTCACCACCCGCGGGAGGGCCGTCTACCCAGTACTTC. Its protein is CASSPPAGGPSTQYF.

This clonotype was picked up a small number of times. This chain uses TRBV28 with TRBJ2-7, with D perhaps TRBD1 or TRBD2 (7 bases each). Germline CDR1 MDHEN, CDR2 SYDVKM. The CDR3 loop spans 14 amino acids. Trimming pared 6 bases from V and 1 base from J, leaving 13 bases between. The CDR3 protein is CASRSGTASYEQYF. CDR3 DNA: TGTGCCAGCAGAAGCGGGACAGCGTCCTACGAGCAGTACTTC.

The table lists this clonotype with many counts. V and J are TRBV29-1 and TRBJ2-3, with 11 bases that match TRBD2. Germline-derived CDR1 and CDR2 are SQVTM and ANQGSEA. V was pared by 6 bases and J by 6 bases, with 5 bases of the junction left unmatched. The CDR3 contains 13 residues. The CDR3 DNA reads TGCAGCGTACTAGCGGGAGTAGCGGATACGCAGTATTTT. Encoded protein: CSVLAGVADTQYF.

This clonotype was seen a handful of times. The chain uses TRBV18 and TRBJ1-1; weak D call: TRBD1 (5 bases). V was clipped by 0 bases and J by 9 bases, with 8 bases between them. The CDR3 runs to 12 residues. In germline, CDR1 is KGHSH, CDR2 LQKENI. The CDR3 loop is CASSPPGDKAFF. The CDR3 DNA reads TGTGCCAGCTCACCACCGGGGGATAAAGCTTTCTTT.

This clonotype has a count of ten or more. The rearrangement links TRBV14 to TRBJ1-1, with unresolved D. This CDR3 region has 15 residues. Trimming stripped 2 bases from V and 0 bases from J, with 10 bases between. Germline-derived CDR1 and CDR2 are SGHDN and FVKESK. CDR3 sequence (DNA): TGTGCCAGCAGCCAAAGGATAGGGATGAACACTGAAGCTTTCTTT. Its translation: CASSQRIGMNTEAFF.

This clonotype was seen ten or more times. V is TRBV19 and J is TRBJ1-6, with D possibly TRBD1 on 5 matching bases. The CDR3 is 14 amino acids. Looked up from germline, CDR1 is LNHDA and CDR2 is SQIVND (reference sequence). The V end lost 2 bases, the J end lost 6 bases, and 8 bases lay between the germline ends. CDR3 protein: CASSIRQINSPLHF. CDR3 nucleotides: TGTGCCAGTAGTATAAGACAGATTAATTCACCCCTCCACTTT.

This clonotype was seen only a few times. The chain uses TRBV20-1 and TRBJ2-7; possible D gene TRBD2, 5 bases. V was trimmed by 6 bases and J by 3 bases, leaving 21 bases between them. Germline V gene lookup returns CDR1 DFQATT and CDR2 SNEGSKA (reference sequence). The CDR3 loop spans 15 amino acids. CDR3 DNA: TGCAGTGCCACTGACCGGAGCGGAAAACTCTACGAGCAGTACTTC. Translating gives CSATDRSGKLYEQYF.

This clonotype was seen ten or more times. The chain has TRBV28 and TRBJ2-2, with 12 bases that match TRBD2. The CDR3 has 19 amino acids. V shed 3 bases, J shed 5 bases, and the junction held 13 bases outside the gene matches. Germline-derived CDR1 and CDR2 are MDHEN and SYDVKM. The CDR3 nucleotides are TGTGCCAGCAGTTTCCAGGACTATCTAGCGGGAGGGCAGACCGGGGAGCTGTTTTTT. Translating gives CASSFQDYLAGGQTGELFF. The whole variable domain, filled in from reference TRBV28 and TRBJ2-2, reads DVKVTQSSRYLVKRTGEKVFLECVQDMDHENMFWYRQDPGLGLRLIYFSYDVKMKEKGDIPEGYSVSREKKERFSLILESASTNQTSMYLCASSFQDYLAGGQTGELFFGEGSRLTVL.

This clonotype came up many times. The chain joins TRBV6-2 or TRBV6-3 to TRBJ2-2; maybe TRBD2 (5 bases). The germline V gene has CDR1 MNHEY and CDR2 SVGEGT. Trimming shortened V by 0 bases and J by 8 bases, and 25 bases separated the two germline ends. The CDR3 loop spans 19 amino acids. The CDR3 reads CASSYSTFRGGLTGGELFF. DNA of the CDR3: TGTGCCAGCAGTTACTCGACGTTTCGCGGCGGGCTAACGGGAGGGGAGCTGTTTTTT.

This clonotype has only a few counts. V usage is TRBV30 and J usage is TRBJ2-7; TRBD1 matches at 7 bases. Looked up from germline, CDR1 is GTSNPN and CDR2 is SVGIG (reference sequence). Trimming removed 0 bases from V and 0 bases from J; junction bases left unmatched: 2. This CDR3 is built from 14 residues. This chain's CDR3 is CAWSVSGGSYEQYV. DNA for the CDR3: TGTGCCTGGAGTGTATCAGGGGGCTCCTACGAGCAGTACGTC.

This clonotype was seen repeatedly, ten times or more. This chain joins TRBV18 and TRBJ2-7; a possible D gene is TRBD2 (6 bases). The germline V gene encodes CDR1 KGHSH and CDR2 LQKENI. V was pared by 0 bases and J by 6 bases, with 15 bases between. The CDR3 has 15 amino acids. As DNA, the CDR3 is TGTGCCAGCTCACCACCCGGAACGGGGGTCAGCGAGCAGTACGTC. It translates to CASSPPGTGVSEQYV.

This clonotype was counted many times. V gene TRBV6-2 or TRBV6-3 combines with J gene TRBJ2-5; D remains unclear. CDR1 and CDR2 from the germline V gene are MNHEY and SVGEGT. Trimming pared 3 bases from V and 3 bases from J, leaving 8 bases between. This CDR3 comprises 13 residues. The CDR3 is CASSYGQKETQYF. DNA for the CDR3: TGTGCCAGCAGTTATGGGCAGAAAGAGACCCAGTACTTC.

The chain has TRBV7-8 and TRBJ1-5; the D gene is possibly TRBD1 (5 bases). CDR3 length: 15 amino acids. Germline V lookup: CDR1 SGHVS, CDR2 FQNEAQ. The V end lost 1 base, the J end lost 4 bases, and 11 bases lay between the germline ends. In DNA, the CDR3 is TGTGCCAGCAGCTTAGGGTCTGGGGGAAATCAGCCCCAGCATTTT. This gives the protein CASSLGSGGNQPQHF. The complete variable domain, with remaining parts taken from reference TRBV7-8 and TRBJ1-5, reads GAGVSQSPRYKVAKRGQDVALRCDPISGHVSLFWYQQALGQGPEFLTYFQNEAQLDKSGLPSDRFFAERPEGSVSTLKIQRTQQEDSAVYLCASSLGSGGNQPQHFGDGTRLSIL.

This clonotype was counted many times. This chain connects TRBV2 to TRBJ2-2, with TRBD2 as a possible D gene (6 bases). The ends were cut back, 1 base at V and 7 bases at J, with 13 bases in the middle. The germline gives CDR1 SNHLY, CDR2 FYNNEI. The CDR3 contains 15 residues. Here the CDR3 DNA reads TGTGCCAGCAGTGAAGAAGGGCTGCGGGGCGGGGAGCTGTTTTTT. It specifies CASSEEGLRGGELFF. The full variable domain, with the rest looked up from reference TRBV2 and TRBJ2-2, is EPEVTQTPSHQVTQMGQEVILRCVPISNHLYFYWYRQILGQKVEFLVSFYNNEISEKSEIFDDQFSVERPDGSNFTLKIRSTKLEDSAMYFCASSEEGLRGGELFFGEGSRLTVL.